The text below deals with one T cell receptor beta chain. This sample was taken from a study of shared clonotypes between healthy human individuals. The assay was immunoSEQ multiplex PCR, and TCRdb's table has in-frame clones only and misses some. The sample consists of around 2,000,000 clones, 85% to 95% of them appearing once. Trimming cost V 4 bases and J 3 bases, with 15 bases left between them. Germline CDR1 is SEHNR and CDR2 is FQNEAQ (reference sequence). The CDR3 runs 15 residues. Naive CD8 populations comprised CD45RO-negative cells positively selected for CCR7, excluding terminally differentiated effector memory CD45RA+ cells.

The chain combines TRBV7-9 with TRBJ2-5; D possibly corresponds to TRBD2 (6 bases). The clonotype originates from a man between 18 and 29 years old in good health. The sequencing input was naive CD8+ T cells sorted from blood. CDR3 protein: CASSYMEGREETQYF. CDR3 nucleotide sequence: TGTGCCAGCAGCTACATGGAGGGGAGAGAAGAGACCCAGTACTTC. Using reference TRBV7-9 and TRBJ2-5 for the parts outside the CDR3, the full variable domain is DTGVSQNPRHKITKRGQNVTFRCDPISEHNRLYWYRQTLGQGPEFLTYFQNEAQLEKSRLLSDRFSAERPKGSFSTLEIQRTEQGDSAMYLCASSYMEGREETQYFGPGTRLLVL.